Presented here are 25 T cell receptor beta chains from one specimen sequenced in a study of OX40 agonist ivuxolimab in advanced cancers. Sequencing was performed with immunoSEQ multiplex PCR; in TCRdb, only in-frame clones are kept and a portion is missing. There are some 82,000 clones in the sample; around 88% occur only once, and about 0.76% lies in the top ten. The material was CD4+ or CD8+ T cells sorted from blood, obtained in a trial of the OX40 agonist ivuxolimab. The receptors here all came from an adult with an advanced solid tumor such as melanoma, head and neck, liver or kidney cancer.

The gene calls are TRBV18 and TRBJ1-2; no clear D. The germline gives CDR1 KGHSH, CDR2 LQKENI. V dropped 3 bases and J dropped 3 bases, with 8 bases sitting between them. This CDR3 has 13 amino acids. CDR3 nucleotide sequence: TGTGCCAGCTCACCCGGACGGGACTATGGCTACACCTTC. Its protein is CASSPGRDYGYTF.

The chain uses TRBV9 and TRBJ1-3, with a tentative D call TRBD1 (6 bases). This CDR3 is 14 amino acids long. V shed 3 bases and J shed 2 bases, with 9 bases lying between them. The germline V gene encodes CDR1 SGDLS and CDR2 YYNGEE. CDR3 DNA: TGTGCCAGCAGCGAGGGGGTTCCTGGAAACACCATATATTTT. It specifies CASSEGVPGNTIYF.

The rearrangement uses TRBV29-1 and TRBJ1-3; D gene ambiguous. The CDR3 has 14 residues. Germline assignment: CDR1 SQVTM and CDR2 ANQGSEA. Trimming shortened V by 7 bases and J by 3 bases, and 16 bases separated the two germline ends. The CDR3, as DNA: TGCAGCGCAAACGGACCTATGGATGGAAACACCATATATTTT. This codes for CSANGPMDGNTIYF.

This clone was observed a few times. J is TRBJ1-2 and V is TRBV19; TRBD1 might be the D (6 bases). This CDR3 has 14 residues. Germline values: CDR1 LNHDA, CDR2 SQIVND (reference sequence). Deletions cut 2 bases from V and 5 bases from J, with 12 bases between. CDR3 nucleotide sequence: TGTGCCAGTAGTATATTGGGGACATTGTATGGCTACACCTTC. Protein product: CASSILGTLYGYTF.

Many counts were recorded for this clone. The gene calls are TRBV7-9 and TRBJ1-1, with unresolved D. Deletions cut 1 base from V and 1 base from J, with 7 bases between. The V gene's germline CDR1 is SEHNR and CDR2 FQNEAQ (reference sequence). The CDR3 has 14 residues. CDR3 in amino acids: CASSLEIRNTEAFF. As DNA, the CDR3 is TGTGCCAGCAGCTTAGAAATTAGGAACACTGAAGCTTTCTTT.

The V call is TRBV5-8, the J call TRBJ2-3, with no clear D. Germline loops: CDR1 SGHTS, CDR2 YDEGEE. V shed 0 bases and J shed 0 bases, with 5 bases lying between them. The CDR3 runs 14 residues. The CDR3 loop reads CASSLDASTDTQYF. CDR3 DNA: TGTGCCAGCAGCTTGGATGCCAGCACAGATACGCAGTATTTT.

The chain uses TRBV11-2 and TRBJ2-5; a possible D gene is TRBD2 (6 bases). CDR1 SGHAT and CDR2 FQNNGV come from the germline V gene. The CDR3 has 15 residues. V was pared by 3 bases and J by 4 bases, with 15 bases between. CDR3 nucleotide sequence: TGTGCCAGCAGCTTTTTCAGGGAGGAAGGAGAGACCCAGTACTTC. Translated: CASSFFREEGETQYF.

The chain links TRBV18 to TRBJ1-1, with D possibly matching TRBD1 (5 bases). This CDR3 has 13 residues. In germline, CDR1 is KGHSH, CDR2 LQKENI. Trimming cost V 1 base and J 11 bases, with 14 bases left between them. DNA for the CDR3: TGTGCCAGCTCACCACGGTTGGGGGAAAAGGCTTTCTTT. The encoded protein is CASSPRLGEKAFF.

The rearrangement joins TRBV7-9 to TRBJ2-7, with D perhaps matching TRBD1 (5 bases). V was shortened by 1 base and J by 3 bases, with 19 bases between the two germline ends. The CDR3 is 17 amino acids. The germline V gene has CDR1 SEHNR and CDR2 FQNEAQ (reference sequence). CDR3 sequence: CASSLGKTGFQDYEQYF. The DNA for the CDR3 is TGTGCCAGCAGCTTAGGGAAAACAGGCTTCCAGGACTACGAGCAGTACTTC.

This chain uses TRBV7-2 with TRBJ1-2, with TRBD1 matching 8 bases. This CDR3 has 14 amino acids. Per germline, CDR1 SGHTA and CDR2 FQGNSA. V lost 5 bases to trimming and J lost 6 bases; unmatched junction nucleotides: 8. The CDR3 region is CASSQDRAGNGYTF. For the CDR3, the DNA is TGTGCCAGCAGCCAGGACAGGGCGGGAAATGGCTACACCTTC.

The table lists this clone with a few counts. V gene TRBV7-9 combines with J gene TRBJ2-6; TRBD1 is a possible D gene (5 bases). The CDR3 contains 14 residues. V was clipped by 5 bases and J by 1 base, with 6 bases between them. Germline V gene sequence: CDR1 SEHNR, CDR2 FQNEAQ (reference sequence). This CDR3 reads CASSPGSGANVLTF. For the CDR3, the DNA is TGTGCCAGCAGCCCAGGGTCTGGGGCCAACGTCCTGACTTTC.

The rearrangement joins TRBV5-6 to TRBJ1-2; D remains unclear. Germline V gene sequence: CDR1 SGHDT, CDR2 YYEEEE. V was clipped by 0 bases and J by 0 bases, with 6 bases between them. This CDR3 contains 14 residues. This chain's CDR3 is CASSLGLTNYGYTF. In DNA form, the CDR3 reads TGTGCCAGCAGCTTGGGACTGACTAACTATGGCTACACCTTC.

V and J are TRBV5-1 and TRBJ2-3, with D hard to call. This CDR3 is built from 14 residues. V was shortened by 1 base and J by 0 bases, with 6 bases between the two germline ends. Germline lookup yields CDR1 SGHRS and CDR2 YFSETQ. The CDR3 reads CASSLMTSTDTQYF. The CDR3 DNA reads TGCGCCAGCAGCTTGATGACCAGCACAGATACGCAGTATTTT.

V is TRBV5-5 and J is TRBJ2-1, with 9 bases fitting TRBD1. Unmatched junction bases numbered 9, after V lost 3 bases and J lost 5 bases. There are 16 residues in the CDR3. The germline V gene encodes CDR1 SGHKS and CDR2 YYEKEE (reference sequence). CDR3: CASSSARDRADNEQFF. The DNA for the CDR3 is TGTGCCAGCAGCTCGGCCCGGGACAGGGCTGACAATGAGCAGTTCTTC.

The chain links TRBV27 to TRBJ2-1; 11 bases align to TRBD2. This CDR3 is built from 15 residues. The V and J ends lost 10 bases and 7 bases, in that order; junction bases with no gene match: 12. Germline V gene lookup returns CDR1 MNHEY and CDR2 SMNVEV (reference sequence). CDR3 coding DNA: TGTGCCACCTCTCGGGGGACTAGCGGCATAAATGAGCAGTTCTTC. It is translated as CATSRGTSGINEQFF.

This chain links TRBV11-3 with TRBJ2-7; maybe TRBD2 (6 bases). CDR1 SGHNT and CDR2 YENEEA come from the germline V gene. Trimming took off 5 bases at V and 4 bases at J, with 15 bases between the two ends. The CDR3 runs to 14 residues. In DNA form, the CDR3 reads TGTGCCAGCAGCCCAGAGGACGGGAGTTACGAGCAGTACTTC. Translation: CASSPEDGSYEQYF.

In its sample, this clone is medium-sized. Here the CDR3 reads CASSLPQGGTGELFF. The CDR3 DNA is TGTGCCAGCAGCTTACCACAAGGGGGCACCGGGGAGCTGTTTTTT. The gene calls are TRBV7-2 and TRBJ2-2, with D possibly matching TRBD1 (6 bases). Germline-derived CDR1 and CDR2 are SGHTA and FQGNSA. The CDR3 length is 15 residues. The V and J ends lost 2 bases and 4 bases respectively, with 11 bases between them. Supplemented by reference TRBV7-2 and TRBJ2-2, the full variable domain reads GAGVSQSPSNKVTEKGKDVELRCDPISGHTALYWYRQSLGQGLEFLIYFQGNSAPDKSGLPSDRFSAERTGGSVSTLTIQRTQQEDSAVYLCASSLPQGGTGELFFGEGSRLTVL.

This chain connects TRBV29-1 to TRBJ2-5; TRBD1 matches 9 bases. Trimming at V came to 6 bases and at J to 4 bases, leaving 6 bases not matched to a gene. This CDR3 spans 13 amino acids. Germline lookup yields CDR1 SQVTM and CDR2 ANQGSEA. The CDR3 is CSVGNRGLETQYF. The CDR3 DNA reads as TGCAGCGTCGGGAACAGGGGGCTAGAGACCCAGTACTTC.

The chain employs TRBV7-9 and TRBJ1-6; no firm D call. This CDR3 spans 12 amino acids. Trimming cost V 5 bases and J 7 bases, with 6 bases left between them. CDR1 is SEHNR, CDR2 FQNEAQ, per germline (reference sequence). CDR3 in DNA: TGTGCCAGCAGCCGGGAAAATTCACCCCTCCACTTT. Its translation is CASSRENSPLHF.

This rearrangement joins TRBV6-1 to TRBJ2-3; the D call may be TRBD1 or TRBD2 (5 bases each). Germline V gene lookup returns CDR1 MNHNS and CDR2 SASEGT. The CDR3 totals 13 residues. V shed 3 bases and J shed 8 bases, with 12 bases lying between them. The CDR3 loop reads CASSDRGGVTQYF. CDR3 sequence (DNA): TGTGCCAGCAGTGACCGTGGGGGAGTTACGCAGTATTTT.

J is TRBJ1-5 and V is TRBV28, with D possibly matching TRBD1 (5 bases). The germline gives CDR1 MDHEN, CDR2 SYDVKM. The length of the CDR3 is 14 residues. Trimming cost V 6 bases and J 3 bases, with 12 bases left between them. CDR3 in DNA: TGTGCCAGCAGCAGACAGACTTCCAATCAGCCCCAGCATTTT. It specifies CASSRQTSNQPQHF.

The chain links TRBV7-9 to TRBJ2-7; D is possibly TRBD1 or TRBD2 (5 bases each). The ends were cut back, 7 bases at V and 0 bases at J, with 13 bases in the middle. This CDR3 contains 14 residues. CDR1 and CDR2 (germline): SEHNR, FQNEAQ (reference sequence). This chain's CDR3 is CASTRDGRSYEQYF. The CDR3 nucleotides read TGTGCCAGCACCAGGGACGGACGCTCCTACGAGCAGTACTTC.

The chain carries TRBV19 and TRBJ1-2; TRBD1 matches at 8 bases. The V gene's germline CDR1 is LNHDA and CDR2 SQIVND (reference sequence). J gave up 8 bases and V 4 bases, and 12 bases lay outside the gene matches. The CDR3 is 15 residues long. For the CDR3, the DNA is TGTGCCAGTAGTACGAGAGGACAGGGAGTGGGCGGCTACACCTTC. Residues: CASSTRGQGVGGYTF.

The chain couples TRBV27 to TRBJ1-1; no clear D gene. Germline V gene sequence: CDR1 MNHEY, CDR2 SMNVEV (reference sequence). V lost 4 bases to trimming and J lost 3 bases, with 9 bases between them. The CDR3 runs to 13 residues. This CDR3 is CASSYRRDTEAFF. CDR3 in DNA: TGTGCCAGCAGTTATAGGAGGGACACTGAAGCTTTCTTT.

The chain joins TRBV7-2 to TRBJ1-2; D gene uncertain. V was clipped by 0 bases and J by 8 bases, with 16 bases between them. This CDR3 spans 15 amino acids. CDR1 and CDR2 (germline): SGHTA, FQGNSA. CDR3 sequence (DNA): TGTGCCAGCAGCTTAGCGAGACGCCGGACCTTCGGCTACACCTTC. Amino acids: CASSLARRRTFGYTF.